Given below is one T cell receptor (beta chain) in context. This specimen comes from a study of blood T cell repertoires in COVID-19. Background on the study: There were acute and convalescent COVID-19 samples, and they came from the United States, Italy and Spain.

CDR3 length: 13 amino acids. The V gene lost 3 bases and the J gene lost 4 bases, with 7 bases spanning the gap. Germline CDR1 and CDR2: MDHEN and SYDVKM. The table came from immunoSEQ multiplex PCR; TCRdb's copy has only in-frame clones and leaves some out. The sample has some 150,000 clones, approximately 91% seen once. The TCR was taken from a man aged 45-65 years with active or convalescent COVID-19. The chain combines TRBV28 with TRBJ1-5; possibly TRBD1 for D (5 bases). The sample consisted of peripheral blood. DNA for the CDR3: TGTGCCAGCAGTTTTACAGGAAATCAGCCCCAGCATTTT. Translated: CASSFTGNQPQHF.